This T cell receptor (beta chain) was documented in a study of blood T cells in healthy people across ages. Drawn from each donor were 7.5 to 10 milliliters of peripheral blood. Findings and caveats of the study: Per million T cells, the diversity of TCR beta decreased roughly linearly as age advanced. In long-lived donors, naive CD4+ cell counts and diversity exceeded those of aged donors.

The CDR3 extends over 15 amino acids. Germline V gives CDR1 DFQATT, CDR2 SNEGSKA (reference sequence). Only a few counts were recorded for this clonotype. Its target is not known. Sample-barcoded 5' priming and a J-beta primer mix drove a second PCR of about 7 to 11 cycles. TCRdb itself ran the 5' RACE reads through MiXCR, one entry per CDR3 protein. The sample records roughly 800,000 distinct CDR3 sequences, around 25% being singletons. Another study also made use of these data, one on T cells of mothers and their children. That work adds: Mothers gave over 9 million TCR beta CDR3 reads each, and children several million each.

The sample taken for sequencing was blood. The TCR sequence derives from a boy aged 5-17 years in good health. V is TRBV20-1 and J is TRBJ1-4, with 8 positions matching TRBD1. The CDR3 DNA sequence: TGCAGCATTACAGGGGGAGGTCCAACTAATGAAAAACTGTTTTTT. It encodes CSITGGGPTNEKLFF.